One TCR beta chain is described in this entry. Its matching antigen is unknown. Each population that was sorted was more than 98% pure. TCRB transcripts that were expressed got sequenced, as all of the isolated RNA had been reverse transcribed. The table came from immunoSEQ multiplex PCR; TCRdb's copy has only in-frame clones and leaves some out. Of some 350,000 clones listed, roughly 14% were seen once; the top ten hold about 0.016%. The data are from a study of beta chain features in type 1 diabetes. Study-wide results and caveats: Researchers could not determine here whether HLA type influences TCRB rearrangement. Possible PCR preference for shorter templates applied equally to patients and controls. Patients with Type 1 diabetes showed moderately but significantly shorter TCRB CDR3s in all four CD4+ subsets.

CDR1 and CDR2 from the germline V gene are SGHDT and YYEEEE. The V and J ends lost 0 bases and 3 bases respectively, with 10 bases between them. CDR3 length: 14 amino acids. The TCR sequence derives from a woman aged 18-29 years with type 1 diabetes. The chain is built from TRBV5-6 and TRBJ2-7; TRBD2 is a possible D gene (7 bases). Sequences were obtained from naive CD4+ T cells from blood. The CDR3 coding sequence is TGTGCCAGCAGCTTGGACAGGGAGGGCTACGAGCAGTACTTC. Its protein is CASSLDREGYEQYF.